This TCR beta chain was sequenced in a study of shared T cell receptors in the human thymus. Generated by immunoSEQ multiplex PCR, the TCRdb table keeps only in-frame clones and is missing some. This table holds hundreds of thousands of clones, 70% to 90% found once. V shed 0 bases and J 0 bases; nucleotides not matched to a gene: 7. From germline, CDR1 is LNHNV and CDR2 YYDKDF (reference sequence). CDR3 length: 18 residues. This clone was seen once. These data were likewise used in another study, on human thymus T cells. That work states: Thymus specimens were resections from corrective heart surgery. Reports from related research described highly overlapping thymic repertoires among unrelated individuals.

The source is a boy younger than two with a congenital heart defect. The chain uses TRBV15 and TRBJ2-4; 8 bases agree with TRBD1. Sequenced material: thymocytes. This CDR3 is CATSRDIQGAVAKNIQYF. CDR3 DNA sequence: TGTGCCACCAGCAGAGATATTCAGGGGGCGGTAGCCAAAAACATTCAGTACTTC.